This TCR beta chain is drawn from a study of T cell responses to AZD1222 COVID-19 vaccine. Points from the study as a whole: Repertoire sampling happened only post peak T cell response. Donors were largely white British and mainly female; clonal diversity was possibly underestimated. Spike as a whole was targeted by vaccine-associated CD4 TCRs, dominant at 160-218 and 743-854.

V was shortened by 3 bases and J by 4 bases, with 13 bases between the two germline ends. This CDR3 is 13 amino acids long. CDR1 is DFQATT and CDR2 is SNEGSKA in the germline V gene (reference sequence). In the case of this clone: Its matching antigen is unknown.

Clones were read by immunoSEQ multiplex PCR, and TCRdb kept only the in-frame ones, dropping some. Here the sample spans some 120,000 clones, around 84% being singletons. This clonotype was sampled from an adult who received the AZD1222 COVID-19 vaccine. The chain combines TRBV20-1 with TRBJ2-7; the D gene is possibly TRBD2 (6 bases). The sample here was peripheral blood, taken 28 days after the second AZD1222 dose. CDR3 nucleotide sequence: TGCAGTGCTAGTAGAGGGGCGGGGTACGAGCAGTACTTC. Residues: CSASRGAGYEQYF.